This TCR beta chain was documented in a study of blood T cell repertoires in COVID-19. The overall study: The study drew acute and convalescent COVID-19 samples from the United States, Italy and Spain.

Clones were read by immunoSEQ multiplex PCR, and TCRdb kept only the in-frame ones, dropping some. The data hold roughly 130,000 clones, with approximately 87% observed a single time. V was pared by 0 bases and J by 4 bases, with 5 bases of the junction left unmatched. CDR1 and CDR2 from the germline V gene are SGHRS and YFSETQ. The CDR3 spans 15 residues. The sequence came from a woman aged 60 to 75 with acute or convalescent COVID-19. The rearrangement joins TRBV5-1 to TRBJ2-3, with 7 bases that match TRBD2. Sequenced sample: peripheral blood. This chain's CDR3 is CASSLGAGVSDTQYF. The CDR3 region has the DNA TGCGCCAGCAGCTTGGGGGCGGGAGTGTCAGATACGCAGTATTTT.